The 11 T cell receptor beta chains given below trace back to one sample, sequenced in a study of blood T cells in healthy people across ages. A second PCR of 7 to 11 cycles used a sample-barcoded 5' primer and a J-beta primer mix. TCRdb used MiXCR to reprocess the 5' RACE reads, holding one entry per CDR3 protein. The data hold 800,000 to 1,300,000 distinct CDR3 sequences, with 25% observed a single time. These records were also assigned to another study, of T cells of mothers and their children.

The sample consisted of blood. Receptors originate from a girl aged 2-10 years in good health.

The J gene is TRBJ2-1, the V gene TRBV6-2 or TRBV6-3, with 10 bases that match TRBD2. The CDR3 contains 15 residues. J lost 9 bases, V lost 2 bases, and 7 bases had no gene match. Per germline, CDR1 MNHEY and CDR2 SVGEGT. CDR3 protein: CASSYGLAGVGEQFF. The CDR3 DNA is TGTGCCAGCAGTTACGGGCTAGCGGGGGTTGGTGAGCAGTTCTTC.

The gene calls are TRBV12-3 or TRBV12-4 and TRBJ2-5; weak D call: TRBD1 (6 bases). Trimming left V 0 bases short and J 5 bases short, with 13 bases between. This CDR3 comprises 15 residues. The CDR3 protein is CASSLATGIVETQYF. As DNA, the CDR3 is TGTGCCAGCAGTTTAGCTACAGGGATCGTGGAGACCCAGTACTTC.

A few counts support this clonotype. The chain is built from TRBV6-2 or TRBV6-3 and TRBJ2-4; D perhaps matches TRBD1 (6 bases). The length of the CDR3 is 14 residues. Looked up from germline, CDR1 is MNHEY and CDR2 is SVGEGT. The ends were cut back, 6 bases at V and 8 bases at J, with 17 bases in the middle. CDR3 sequence (DNA): TGTGCCAGCAGCCCAGGGACACGCGGATACATTCAGTACTTC. The encoded protein is CASSPGTRGYIQYF.

V and J are TRBV4-1 and TRBJ2-3; D call uncertain. The J call may be incorrect, as the DNA end agrees better with TRBJ1-5. The CDR3 length is 13 residues. The V gene's germline CDR1 is MGHRA and CDR2 YSYEKL. The CDR3 protein is CASSQTRMGTQHF. For the CDR3, the DNA is TGCGCCAGCAGCCAAACTAGAATGGGTACGCAGCATTTT.

This clonotype was seen many times. The V and J genes are TRBV28 and TRBJ2-3, with D perhaps TRBD2 (5 bases). Germline V gene sequence: CDR1 MDHEN, CDR2 SYDVKM. The CDR3 consists of 13 residues. Trimming pared 6 bases from V and 5 bases from J, leaving 12 bases between. CDR3: CASSLGRGDTQYF. CDR3 bases: TGTGCCAGCAGCTTGGGCCGGGGAGATACGCAGTATTTT.

The sample holds a few counts of this clonotype. At one boundary the junction diverges from the germline segment, which might be a read error. The chain is built from TRBV28 and TRBJ2-3; no clear D gene. Germline values: CDR1 MDHEN, CDR2 SYDVKM. CDR3 length equals 15 residues. Written as DNA, the CDR3 is TGTGCCAGCAGTTTTGCGAGCGAGGCCCCAGATACGCAGTTTTTT. Translating gives CASSFASEAPDTQFF.

This chain links TRBV6-5 with TRBJ1-5; weak D call: TRBD1 (5 bases). CDR1 is MNHEY, CDR2 SVGAGI, per germline. The V gene lost 5 bases and the J gene lost 3 bases, with 14 bases spanning the gap. CDR3 length equals 15 residues. CDR3 amino acids: CASSMQGLNNQPQHF. In nucleotides, the CDR3 is TGTGCCAGCAGTATGCAGGGTCTTAACAATCAGCCCCAGCATTTT.

The table lists this clonotype with a few counts. The chain has TRBV27 and TRBJ2-7, with 9 bases fitting TRBD2. The CDR3 extends over 15 amino acids. Germline assignment: CDR1 MNHEY and CDR2 SMNVEV (reference sequence). The J segment lost 3 bases and the V segment lost 5 bases, leaving 8 bases of the junction unmatched. The CDR3 here is CASSPIAGVGYEQYF. DNA for the CDR3: TGTGCCAGCAGTCCAATAGCGGGAGTCGGCTACGAGCAGTACTTC.

The rearrangement joins TRBV12-3 or TRBV12-4 to TRBJ2-7; 11 bases align to TRBD2. The CDR3 contains 17 residues. The J segment lost 1 base and the V segment lost 5 bases, leaving 10 bases of the junction unmatched. The CDR3 DNA follows: TGTGCCAGCAGTGCCGGGACTAGCGGAGGGGGATCCTACGAGCAGTACTTC. Residues: CASSAGTSGGGSYEQYF.

This rearrangement joins TRBV7-9 to TRBJ2-5; TRBD1 agrees at 8 bases. This CDR3 is 13 amino acids long. Germline V gene sequence: CDR1 SEHNR, CDR2 FQNEAQ (reference sequence). V shed 7 bases, J shed 4 bases, and the junction held 5 bases outside the gene matches. The CDR3 sequence: CASTHDRGETQYF. The CDR3 DNA follows: TGTGCCAGCACCCATGACAGGGGAGAGACCCAGTACTTC.

This sequence joins TRBV6-1 and TRBJ2-6; TRBD1 matches 7 bases. The germline gives CDR1 MNHNS, CDR2 SASEGT. This CDR3 is 18 amino acids long. V lost 7 bases, J lost 0 bases, and 12 bases stayed unmatched. The CDR3 sequence is CASTLPSGQISGANVLTF. The CDR3 nucleotides are TGTGCCAGCACCCTTCCGTCGGGACAGATCTCTGGGGCCAACGTCCTGACTTTC.